This section outlines one T cell receptor beta chain sequence together with its context. Authors' processing steps: For nucleated cells, counts were estimated from reference gene primer amplification. Method: immunoSEQ multiplex PCR; TCRdb's copy keeps in-frame clones and lacks some. The V and J calls and clone size are taken from that table; D and trimming were inferred from the DNA. The table has 310,000 or so clones, around nine tenths seen once. The entry originates in a study of blood T cell repertoires in COVID-19. The sequence came from a woman in her thirties or forties who had recovered from COVID-19. The sequenced material came from PBMCs or T cells enriched from blood (not recorded which).

CDR3 in amino acids: CASSTAGTGRNEQYF. CDR3 in DNA: TGTGCCAGCAGCACCGCCGGGACAGGGCGTAATGAGCAGTACTTC. The chain recombines TRBV7-8 with TRBJ2-7; 9 bases fit TRBD1. This CDR3 has 15 amino acids. V dropped 5 bases and J dropped 7; count of bases not matched to a gene: 12. The V gene's germline CDR1 is SGHVS and CDR2 FQNEAQ.